This is a list of T cell receptor beta chains from one sample in a study of blood T cell repertoires in COVID-19. Repertoires were generated with immunoSEQ multiplex PCR, while TCRdb's copy carries only in-frame clones and drops some. The table lists about 160,000 clones, 76% of them singletons. Sample: peripheral blood. The receptor set was obtained from a woman of 80 years or more with acute or convalescent COVID-19. The conserved cysteine and the conserved F or W are not part of the CDR3 here. Fields, in order: V gene, J gene, CDR3 protein.

V gene: TRBV4-1; J gene: TRBJ2-7; CDR3 protein: ASSQGELAGPYEQY
V gene: TRBV18; J gene: TRBJ1-4; CDR3 protein: ASSYPTVNEKLF
V gene: TRBV2; J gene: TRBJ2-1; CDR3 protein: ASTGGFTAGEQF
V gene: TRBV5-6; J gene: TRBJ1-6; CDR3 protein: ASSSADRGYNSPLH
V gene: TRBV27; J gene: TRBJ2-5; CDR3 protein: ASSPRTSGGAGGETQY
V gene: TRBV3-1/TRBV3-2; J gene: TRBJ2-5; CDR3 protein: ASSRQGFVETQY
V gene: TRBV10-2; J gene: TRBJ1-1; CDR3 protein: ASSGTTANTEAF
V gene: TRBV23-1; J gene: TRBJ2-5; CDR3 protein: ASLGGEETQY
V gene: TRBV6-5; J gene: TRBJ2-7; CDR3 protein: ASSLDRDSYEQY
V gene: TRBV5-1; J gene: TRBJ2-5; CDR3 protein: ASRPLPGQETQY
V gene: TRBV6-5; J gene: TRBJ1-2; CDR3 protein: ASSSNRGGYGYT
V gene: TRBV6-5; J gene: TRBJ1-3; CDR3 protein: ASGGNRAGNTIY
V gene: TRBV6-6; J gene: TRBJ1-6; CDR3 protein: ASNSGIGNSPLH
V gene: TRBV7-6; J gene: TRBJ1-2; CDR3 protein: ASSFKRGGPGVIYGYT
V gene: TRBV11-2; J gene: TRBJ2-1; CDR3 protein: ASNLAGAGGEQF
V gene: TRBV3-1/TRBV3-2; J gene: TRBJ1-3; CDR3 protein: ASSRDIGSGNTIY
V gene: TRBV27; J gene: TRBJ1-6; CDR3 protein: ASSRTGVGNSPLH
V gene: TRBV5-6; J gene: TRBJ2-1; CDR3 protein: ASTQLAATRDNEQF
V gene: TRBV30; J gene: TRBJ1-2; CDR3 protein: AWSLDGGYT
V gene: TRBV19; J gene: TRBJ1-4; CDR3 protein: ASSSRDRPNEKLF
V gene: TRBV6-5; J gene: TRBJ1-1; CDR3 protein: ASSSRRLNTEAF
V gene: TRBV3-1/TRBV3-2; J gene: TRBJ1-3; CDR3 protein: ASSQQGSGNTIY
V gene: TRBV7-9; J gene: TRBJ1-1; CDR3 protein: ASSYSQGAMFSAF
V gene: TRBV19; J gene: TRBJ1-1; CDR3 protein: ASSIGRGWAEAF
V gene: TRBV18; J gene: TRBJ1-6; CDR3 protein: ASSPSGQGFGSPLH
V gene: TRBV10-3; J gene: TRBJ1-5; CDR3 protein: AISDPGNQPQH
V gene: TRBV4-3; J gene: TRBJ1-1; CDR3 protein: ASSPLAGTGSTEAF
V gene: TRBV11-2; J gene: TRBJ1-6; CDR3 protein: ASSLTGSAAPLH
V gene: TRBV7-2; J gene: TRBJ2-3; CDR3 protein: ASSLGDWGADTQY
V gene: TRBV4-1; J gene: TRBJ1-6; CDR3 protein: ASSPPLWIGDSPLH
V gene: TRBV30; J gene: TRBJ1-1; CDR3 protein: AWSVLRGNAEAF
V gene: TRBV27; J gene: TRBJ2-7; CDR3 protein: ASSLLKGTGYEQY
V gene: TRBV2; J gene: TRBJ2-4; CDR3 protein: ASSVTAGGDIQY
V gene: TRBV5-1; J gene: TRBJ1-2; CDR3 protein: ASSLWGDYGYT
V gene: TRBV5-5; J gene: TRBJ2-1; CDR3 protein: ASSFEGAIGSGQF
V gene: TRBV24-1; J gene: TRBJ1-1; CDR3 protein: ATTRPGGTEAF
V gene: TRBV18; J gene: TRBJ1-1; CDR3 protein: ASSPQQARDTMNTEAF
V gene: TRBV6-5; J gene: TRBJ2-4; CDR3 protein: ASSSGKTGENIQY
V gene: TRBV9; J gene: TRBJ1-2; CDR3 protein: ASSATPGQGARGYT
V gene: TRBV5-5; J gene: TRBJ2-1; CDR3 protein: ASSLAPSRGRGYHEQF
V gene: TRBV5-1; J gene: TRBJ2-2; CDR3 protein: ASSTTAVNTGELF
V gene: TRBV3-1/TRBV3-2; J gene: TRBJ1-4; CDR3 protein: ASSQENRGRVEKLF
V gene: TRBV7-3; J gene: TRBJ2-7; CDR3 protein: ASSNSGTRSRYEQY
V gene: TRBV5-1; J gene: TRBJ2-1; CDR3 protein: ASSKGLNYVYNEQF
V gene: TRBV11-2; J gene: TRBJ1-6; CDR3 protein: ASSRDISPLH
V gene: TRBV7-2; J gene: TRBJ2-7; CDR3 protein: ASSWGQPPYEQY
V gene: TRBV5-8; J gene: TRBJ1-5; CDR3 protein: ASSWTGGGQPQH
V gene: TRBV28; J gene: TRBJ1-5; CDR3 protein: ASSLGQSFQPQH
V gene: TRBV7-9; J gene: TRBJ1-5; CDR3 protein: ASGSAQGDNQPQH
V gene: TRBV3-1/TRBV3-2; J gene: TRBJ2-3; CDR3 protein: ASSQGGWRSGGATDTQY
V gene: TRBV6-5; J gene: TRBJ1-6; CDR3 protein: ASSYSAGYNSPLH
V gene: TRBV3-1/TRBV3-2; J gene: TRBJ1-1; CDR3 protein: ASSLGQQNTEAF
V gene: TRBV3-1/TRBV3-2; J gene: TRBJ2-1; CDR3 protein: ASSQGTSNNEQF
V gene: TRBV7-9; J gene: TRBJ2-1; CDR3 protein: ASTTRQTAHEQF
V gene: TRBV18; J gene: TRBJ2-1; CDR3 protein: ASSPGTGAFGGEQF
V gene: TRBV29-1; J gene: TRBJ1-2; CDR3 protein: SVVSTGGTGYT
V gene: TRBV29-1; J gene: TRBJ2-2; CDR3 protein: SVVSLASDLSTGELF